The T cell receptor beta chain described here comes from a study of T cell repertoires in cytomegalovirus infection. This CDR3 region has 13 residues. V dropped 6 bases and J dropped 6; count of bases not matched to a gene: 8. The germline V gene encodes CDR1 DFQATT and CDR2 SNEGSKA (reference sequence). As to this clonotype: Its antigen is still unknown.

Study-level findings and limits: Dominating the ex vivo response were HLA-C-restricted CMV-specific TCR beta clonotypes. Cumulated frequencies of public TCR beta families served to identify carriers of CMV plus the relevant HLA.

TCRdb ran MiXCR on the reads and lists one entry per CDR3 protein. The table has fewer than 250,000 distinct CDR3 sequences, 12% seen once. Sequencing input: PBMCs. This chain links TRBV20-1 with TRBJ2-1; 7 positions match TRBD1. The sequence derives from a human donor in good health (CMV status not recorded). Some clones in this sample may be carry-over from other donors' samples. For the CDR3, the DNA is TGCAGTGCCGCAAGGCCAGGGGGCAATGAGCAGTTCTTC. Protein product: CSAARPGGNEQFF.